This T cell receptor beta chain was recovered during a study of T cell responses to AZD1222 COVID-19 vaccine. General study results and limits: Epitopes outside B.1.351 and B.1.1.7 mutated regions reportedly drew nearly half of spike TCRs. Spike-specific TCRs gained breadth and depth after people received two AZD1222 doses. Seropositivity was recorded at baseline in only a handful of AZD1222 recipients.

Measured with immunoSEQ multiplex PCR; TCRdb has only the in-frame clones, and not every one. The sample lists 86,000 or so clones, about 88% occurring once. Some second doses came at about 4 weeks and others at about 12 weeks; these were pooled. Points on this clone: What it recognizes is unknown.

The CDR3 is made up of 17 amino acids. Germline CDR1 and CDR2: SGHRS and YFSETQ. With 4 bases removed from V and 4 bases from J, the gap between germline ends came to 24 bases. The sequence derives from an adult who received the AZD1222 COVID-19 vaccine. The sample was peripheral blood, taken 28 days after the second AZD1222 dose. This chain uses TRBV5-1 with TRBJ2-7, with D perhaps matching TRBD1 (5 bases). CDR3 loop: CASSIGWVKGMAYEQYF. In DNA, the CDR3 is TGCGCCAGCAGCATTGGGTGGGTAAAGGGGATGGCGTACGAGCAGTACTTC.